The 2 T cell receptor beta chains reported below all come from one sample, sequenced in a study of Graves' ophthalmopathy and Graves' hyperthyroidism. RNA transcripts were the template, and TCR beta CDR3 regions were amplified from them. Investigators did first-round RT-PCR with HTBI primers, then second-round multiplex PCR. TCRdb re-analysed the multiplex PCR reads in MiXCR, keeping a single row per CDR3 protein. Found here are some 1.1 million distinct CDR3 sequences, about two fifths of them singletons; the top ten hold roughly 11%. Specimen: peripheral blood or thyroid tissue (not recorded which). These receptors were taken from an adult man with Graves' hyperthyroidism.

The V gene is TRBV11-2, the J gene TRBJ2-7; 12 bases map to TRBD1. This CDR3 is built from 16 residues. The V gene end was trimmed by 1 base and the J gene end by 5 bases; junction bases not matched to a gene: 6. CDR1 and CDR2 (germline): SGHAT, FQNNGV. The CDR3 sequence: CASSLGWDRGRNEQYF. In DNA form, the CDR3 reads TGTGCCAGCAGCTTAGGGTGGGACAGGGGGCGGAACGAGCAGTACTTC.

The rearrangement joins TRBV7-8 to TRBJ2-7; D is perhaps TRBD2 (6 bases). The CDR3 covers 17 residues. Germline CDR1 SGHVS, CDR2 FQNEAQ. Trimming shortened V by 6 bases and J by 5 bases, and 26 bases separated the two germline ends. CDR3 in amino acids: CASSYSGIGGPGNEQYF. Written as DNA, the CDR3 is TGTGCCAGCAGTTACTCCGGGATCGGGGGTCCGGGGAACGAGCAGTACTTC. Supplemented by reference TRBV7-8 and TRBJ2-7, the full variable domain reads GAGVSQSPRYKVAKRGQDVALRCDPISGHVSLFWYQQALGQGPEFLTYFQNEAQLDKSGLPSDRFFAERPEGSVSTLKIQRTQQEDSAVYLCASSYSGIGGPGNEQYFGPGTRLTVT.